The 21 T cell receptor beta chains reported below all come from one sample, sequenced in a study of blood T cell repertoires in COVID-19. The table came from immunoSEQ multiplex PCR; TCRdb's copy has only in-frame clones and leaves some out. The data hold more than 350,000 clones, with around 87% observed a single time. The specimen sequenced was PBMCs or T cells enriched from blood (not recorded which). The receptors originated from a woman aged 45-65 years who had recovered from COVID-19.

The chain employs TRBV6-5 and TRBJ1-6; D may be TRBD1 (5 bases). CDR1 and CDR2 (germline): MNHEY, SVGAGI. The CDR3 spans 15 residues. The germline V and J ends were trimmed by 7 bases and 6 bases, with 16 bases remaining between them. CDR3 nucleotide sequence: TGTGCCAGCATGCTTTCAAGGGGACTTAATTCACCCCTCCACTTT. Translation: CASMLSRGLNSPLHF.

This CDR3 reads CASRQAGRHEKLFF. The CDR3 bases are TGTGCCAGCAGACAGGCGGGAAGACATGAAAAACTGTTTTTT. The V gene is TRBV28, the J gene TRBJ1-4, with a tentative D call TRBD1 (5 bases). Germline V gives CDR1 MDHEN, CDR2 SYDVKM. The CDR3 totals 14 residues. Trimming took 6 bases from V and 6 from J, leaving 14 bases between them.

The genes are TRBV6-1 and TRBJ1-2, with 7 bases aligning to TRBD1. The V and J ends lost 0 bases and 4 bases, in that order; junction bases with no gene match: 8. Germline CDR1 reads MNHNS; CDR2 reads SASEGT. CDR3 length equals 16 residues. The CDR3 nucleotides are TGTGCCAGCAGTGAAGCGGTCAGGGGGAGAGGCTATGGCTACACCTTC. This codes for CASSEAVRGRGYGYTF.

The V call is TRBV3-1 (or the pseudogene TRBV3-2), the J call TRBJ1-6; 8 bases line up with TRBD1. The germline V gene encodes CDR1 LGHDT and CDR2 YNNKEL (reference sequence). With V trimmed by 1 base and J by 5 bases, 4 bases remained unmatched. CDR3 length equals 16 residues. The CDR3 is CASSQGTGTNNSPLHF. CDR3 nucleotide sequence: TGTGCCAGCAGCCAAGGGACAGGGACAAATAATTCACCCCTCCACTTT.

This clone has only a few counts. This rearrangement joins TRBV30 to TRBJ2-3, with D perhaps TRBD2 (6 bases). Germline V gene sequence: CDR1 GTSNPN, CDR2 SVGIG (reference sequence). V lost 0 bases to trimming and J lost 2 bases, with 12 bases between them. CDR3 length: 15 amino acids. The CDR3 reads CAWSVGGLATDTQYF. Written as DNA, the CDR3 is TGTGCCTGGAGTGTTGGAGGGCTGGCCACAGATACGCAGTATTTT.

The CDR3 nucleotides are TGTGCCAGCAGCGGACAGCGGGGGTCTTATGAGCAGTTCTTC. Translated, it gives CASSGQRGSYEQFF. The chain has TRBV7-8 and TRBJ2-1; 8 bases line up with TRBD2. The CDR3 has 14 residues. Germline CDR1 is SGHVS and CDR2 is FQNEAQ. V lost 5 bases and J lost 8; bases outside the gene matches: 8.

The chain employs TRBV24-1 and TRBJ2-7; possibly TRBD2 for D (6 bases). CDR1 is KGHDR and CDR2 is SFDVKD in the germline V gene. Trimming cost V 4 bases and J 0 bases, with 6 bases left between them. The CDR3 is 13 amino acids. The CDR3 here is CATSDGSSYEQYF. Written as DNA, the CDR3 is TGTGCCACCAGTGACGGGAGCTCCTACGAGCAGTACTTC.

This rearrangement joins TRBV2 to TRBJ1-5, with 8 bases fitting TRBD1. The CDR3 sequence is 18 residues long. V gave up 6 bases and J gave up 0 bases; unmatched junction bases: 13. Germline CDR1 is SNHLY and CDR2 is FYNNEI. CDR3 nucleotide sequence: TGTGCCAGCAGCTTAGGACAGGGAGGGAGTTATAGCAATCAGCCCCAGCATTTT. Its protein product is CASSLGQGGSYSNQPQHF.

The chain couples TRBV10-3 to TRBJ1-2; D perhaps matches TRBD1 (5 bases). Looked up from germline, CDR1 is ENHRY and CDR2 is SYGVKD. V lost 5 bases and J 7 bases, leaving 8 bases between the germline ends. The CDR3 consists of 11 residues. CDR3 protein: CAISSGGGYTF. CDR3 sequence (DNA): TGTGCCATCAGTTCGGGGGGTGGCTACACCTTC.

The rearrangement joins TRBV12-3 or TRBV12-4 to TRBJ2-3; D not certain. The CDR3 covers 11 residues. Trimming removed 6 bases at V and 2 bases at J, with 3 bases between. The CDR3 sequence: CASRYTDTQYF. DNA for the CDR3: TGTGCCAGCAGATACACAGATACGCAGTATTTT.

The V call is TRBV5-6, the J call TRBJ1-2; no clear D. Germline lookup yields CDR1 SGHDT and CDR2 YYEEEE. The V gene lost 5 bases and the J gene lost 6 bases, with 17 bases spanning the gap. The CDR3 consists of 14 residues. As DNA, the CDR3 is TGTGCCAGCAGTTCCCTGGAGCGCCGTGATGGCTACACCTTC. Translated: CASSSLERRDGYTF. Looking up the rest from reference TRBV5-6 and TRBJ1-2 gives the full variable domain: DAGVTQSPTHLIKTRGQQVTLRCSPKSGHDTVSWYQQALGQGPQFIFQYYEEEERQRGNFPDRFSGHQFPNYSSELNVNALLLGDSALYLCASSSLERRDGYTFGSGTRLTVV.

This rearrangement joins TRBV7-8 to TRBJ2-1; possibly TRBD2 for D (6 bases). This CDR3 contains 19 residues. V was cut by 2 bases and J by 2 bases, with 22 bases left in between. From germline, CDR1 is SGHVS and CDR2 FQNEAQ. In nucleotides, the CDR3 is TGTGCCAGCAGCTTAAGTCGGTTCTGGCGGGGCGGCCCCTACAATGAGCAGTTCTTC. Its protein product is CASSLSRFWRGGPYNEQFF. The variable domain in full, completed from reference TRBV7-8 and TRBJ2-1, reads GAGVSQSPRYKVAKRGQDVALRCDPISGHVSLFWYQQALGQGPEFLTYFQNEAQLDKSGLPSDRFFAERPEGSVSTLKIQRTQQEDSAVYLCASSLSRFWRGGPYNEQFFGPGTRLTVL.

The gene calls are TRBV2 and TRBJ1-1, with TRBD1 as a possible D gene (5 bases). V dropped 0 bases and J dropped 1 base, with 9 bases sitting between them. This CDR3 is 15 amino acids long. Germline-derived CDR1 and CDR2 are SNHLY and FYNNEI. The CDR3 sequence is CASSEAGGRNTEAFF. The CDR3, as DNA: TGTGCCAGCAGTGAAGCCGGGGGGAGGAACACTGAAGCTTTCTTT.

The gene calls are TRBV28 and TRBJ1-4, with 10 bases that match TRBD1. Germline assignment: CDR1 MDHEN and CDR2 SYDVKM. This CDR3 region has 15 residues. V lost 6 bases and J lost 11; bases outside the gene matches: 12. CDR3 coding DNA: TGTGCCAGCAGGGAGGGGGGACAGGGGAGGAAGAAACTGTTTTTT. Its translation: CASREGGQGRKKLFF.

V is TRBV9 and J is TRBJ2-7, with D perhaps matching TRBD2 (7 bases). V was clipped by 2 bases and J by 5 bases, with 14 bases between them. The CDR3 sequence is 14 residues long. CDR1 and CDR2 (germline): SGDLS, YYNGEE. CDR3 amino acids: CASSVFREGDEQYF. The CDR3 coding sequence is TGTGCCAGCAGCGTGTTTAGGGAGGGGGACGAGCAGTACTTC.

V is TRBV5-6 and J is TRBJ1-2; possible D gene TRBD1, 5 bases. CDR3 length equals 13 residues. Trimming left V 0 bases short and J 4 bases short, with 7 bases between. Germline V gives CDR1 SGHDT, CDR2 YYEEEE. CDR3 sequence: CASSLADSYGYTF. CDR3 coding DNA: TGTGCCAGCAGCTTGGCTGACAGCTATGGCTACACCTTC. Full variable domain (missing parts from reference TRBV5-6 and TRBJ1-2): DAGVTQSPTHLIKTRGQQVTLRCSPKSGHDTVSWYQQALGQGPQFIFQYYEEEERQRGNFPDRFSGHQFPNYSSELNVNALLLGDSALYLCASSLADSYGYTFGSGTRLTVV.

This rearrangement joins TRBV28 to TRBJ2-1; maybe TRBD2 (7 bases). The length of the CDR3 is 16 residues. Trimming took off 3 bases at V and 2 bases at J, with 14 bases between the two ends. From germline, CDR1 is MDHEN and CDR2 SYDVKM. CDR3 sequence: CASSFGRGRTYNEQFF. CDR3 DNA: TGTGCCAGCAGTTTTGGGCGGGGGCGAACCTACAATGAGCAGTTCTTC.

The gene calls are TRBV5-1 and TRBJ1-1; the D is unclear. The CDR3 runs 13 residues. Deletions cut 0 bases from V and 1 base from J, with 4 bases between. Germline assignment: CDR1 SGHRS and CDR2 YFSETQ. For the CDR3, the DNA is TGCGCCAGCAGCTTGGTTAAGAACACTGAAGCTTTCTTT. It codes for CASSLVKNTEAFF.

The V and J genes are TRBV28 and TRBJ2-3; 7 bases are a match to TRBD1. This CDR3 comprises 14 residues. CDR1 MDHEN and CDR2 SYDVKM come from the germline V gene. Trimming took 5 bases from V and 4 from J; bases not matched to a gene: 6. Here the CDR3 DNA reads TGTGCCAGCAGTCCCTCGACAGGGTCAGATACGCAGTATTTT. It is translated as CASSPSTGSDTQYF.

This clone occurred once. The chain couples TRBV4-3 to TRBJ2-1; 10 bases map to TRBD2. The CDR3 runs 18 residues. The V gene end was trimmed by 0 bases and the J gene end by 2 bases; junction bases not matched to a gene: 7. Germline CDR1 LGHNA, CDR2 YSLEER. CDR3 region: CASSQESSGGAPYNEQFF. CDR3 nucleotide sequence: TGCGCCAGCAGCCAAGAATCGAGCGGGGGGGCGCCCTACAATGAGCAGTTCTTC.

This rearrangement joins TRBV3-1 (or the pseudogene TRBV3-2) to TRBJ2-5; TRBD2 might be the D (6 bases). The germline V gene has CDR1 LGHDT and CDR2 YNNKEL (reference sequence). This CDR3 is 17 amino acids long. The V end was cut by 4 bases, the J end by 4 bases, with 22 bases between. The CDR3 DNA reads TGTGCCAGCAGCCCGAATGTGAAGGGAGGATCGGGAGAGACCCAGTACTTC. As protein: CASSPNVKGGSGETQYF.